This TCR beta chain was identified during a study of blood T cells in healthy people across ages. J gave up 8 bases and V 5 bases, and 1 base lay outside the gene matches. The CDR3 has 13 amino acids. Germline CDR1 and CDR2: SQVTM and ANQGSEA. A sample-barcoded 5' primer and a J-beta primer mix were used in a second PCR of roughly 7 to 12 cycles. MiXCR, run by TCRdb on the 5' RACE reads, gives a single entry per CDR3 protein. The repertoire holds 700,000 to 900,000 distinct CDR3 sequences, around half seen once, with approximately 40% in the top ten. The sequence came from an elderly man in good health. Sequences were obtained from blood. V gene TRBV29-1 combines with J gene TRBJ2-2, with 14 bases identical to TRBD2. The DNA for the CDR3 is TGCAGCGTTCGACTAGCGGGAGGGGGGGAGCTGTTTTTT. It yields the protein CSVRLAGGGELFF.